Below are 18 T cell receptor beta chains sequenced from a single sample in a study of blood T cells in healthy people across ages. Primers used in a second PCR of about 7 to 12 cycles were a sample-barcoded 5' primer and a J-beta primer mix. TCRdb ran MiXCR on the 5' RACE reads and lists one entry per CDR3 protein. Of some 800,000 distinct CDR3 sequences detected, roughly 25% appear once; the ten largest clones hold 3% to 4.5%. The sample was also reused in another study, on T cells of mothers and their children.

Sequencing was carried out using blood. The receptors were gathered from a boy between 5 and 17 years old in good health.

J is TRBJ2-5 and V is TRBV28; no reliable D call. V was cut by 5 bases and J by 5 bases, with 15 bases left in between. The CDR3 length is 14 residues. Germline V lookup: CDR1 MDHEN, CDR2 SYDVKM. The CDR3 nucleotides read TGTGCCAGCAGTCTTGCGTCTCCCCCGGAGACCCAGTACTTC. Amino acids: CASSLASPPETQYF.

Many counts were recorded for this clonotype. J is TRBJ2-5 and V is TRBV28; no definite D call. Trimming took off 0 bases at V and 0 bases at J, with 8 bases between the two ends. Germline CDR1 MDHEN, CDR2 SYDVKM. The CDR3 has 15 amino acids. CDR3 region: CASSLWAAYQETQYF. As DNA, the CDR3 is TGTGCCAGCAGTTTATGGGCAGCGTACCAAGAGACCCAGTACTTC.

This clonotype appeared a few times. The CDR3 loop reads CATSNGGRGRSNQPQHF. CDR3 DNA: TGTGCCACCAGCAATGGGGGCAGGGGTAGGAGCAATCAGCCCCAGCATTTT. The chain employs TRBV15 and TRBJ1-5; the D gene is possibly TRBD1 (6 bases). Trimming cost V 4 bases and J 1 base, with 17 bases left between them. The CDR3 covers 17 residues. CDR1 is LNHNV and CDR2 is YYDKDF in the germline V gene (reference sequence).

There are a few counts of this clonotype. The rearrangement links TRBV7-2 to TRBJ1-4; 7 bases align to TRBD1. The junction had 8 bases not matched to a gene; V was cut back by 5 bases and J by 2 bases. Germline V CDR1 and CDR2: SGHTA, FQGNSA. The CDR3 consists of 16 residues. The CDR3 sequence is CASSPRQGGTNEKLFF. The CDR3 DNA reads as TGTGCCAGCAGCCCCCGACAGGGAGGGACTAATGAAAAACTGTTTTTT.

The chain has TRBV7-2 and TRBJ2-7; 12 nucleotides agree with TRBD2. This CDR3 contains 16 residues. Germline V lookup: CDR1 SGHTA, CDR2 FQGNSA. J gave up 4 bases and V 2 bases, and 6 bases lay outside the gene matches. CDR3 nucleotide sequence: TGTGCCAGCAGCTTATCCCTAGCGGGAGGGAAATACGAGCAGTACTTC. Encoded protein: CASSLSLAGGKYEQYF.

This clonotype came up many times. This chain links TRBV12-3 or TRBV12-4 with TRBJ2-5, with a possible D match to TRBD1 (5 bases). V was clipped by 1 base and J by 5 bases, with 11 bases between them. The length of the CDR3 is 14 residues. The CDR3 region is CASSLGAGYETQYF. The CDR3 nucleotides are TGTGCCAGCAGTTTAGGAGCAGGGTACGAGACCCAGTACTTC.

This clonotype was found a few times. CDR3 amino acids: CASSPAPNQPQHF. The CDR3 DNA follows: TGCGCCAGCAGCCCAGCGCCCAATCAGCCCCAGCATTTT. V gene TRBV5-1 combines with J gene TRBJ1-5, with D unresolved. CDR1 is SGHRS, CDR2 YFSETQ, per germline. With 4 bases removed from V and 3 bases from J, the gap between germline ends came to 8 bases. CDR3 length: 13 residues. The full variable domain, its missing parts supplied by reference TRBV5-1 and TRBJ1-5, is KAGVTQTPRYLIKTRGQQVTLSCSPISGHRSVSWYQQTPGQGLQFLFEYFSETQRNKGNFPGRFSGRQFSNSRSEMNVSTLELGDSALYLCASSPAPNQPQHFGDGTRLSIL.

Many counts were recorded for this clonotype. The chain employs TRBV20-1 and TRBJ2-5, with a tentative D call TRBD2 (5 bases). Trimming left V 5 bases short and J 3 bases short, with 10 bases between. Germline CDR1 is DFQATT and CDR2 is SNEGSKA (reference sequence). The CDR3 loop spans 12 amino acids. CDR3: CSAGGLKETQYF. The CDR3 bases are TGCAGTGCTGGTGGACTCAAAGAGACCCAGTACTTC.

This clonotype turned up a few times. DNA for the CDR3: TGCAGCGTTGAACCCGGCGGACAGGGAGCTGAAGCTTTCTTT. Translated: CSVEPGGQGAEAFF. The rearrangement joins TRBV29-1 to TRBJ1-1, with 8 bases fitting TRBD1. The CDR3 loop spans 14 amino acids. V gave up 2 bases and J gave up 6 bases; unmatched junction bases: 8. The germline gives CDR1 SQVTM, CDR2 ANQGSEA.

The sample holds a few counts of this clonotype. The genes are TRBV29-1 and TRBJ1-2; maybe TRBD1 (5 bases). Trimming took off 6 bases at V and 3 bases at J, with 5 bases between the two ends. The germline CDR1 and CDR2 sequences are SQVTM and ANQGSEA. This CDR3 spans 10 amino acids. This CDR3 is CSVQDYGYTF. CDR3 sequence (DNA): TGCAGCGTACAGGACTATGGCTACACCTTC.

About this clonotype: One end of the junction varies from germline; a read error may be responsible. V usage is TRBV7-8 and J usage is TRBJ2-1; 7 bases agree with TRBD2. Germline CDR1 SGHVS, CDR2 FQNEAQ. This CDR3 region has 13 residues. CDR3 coding DNA: TGTGCCAGCAGCTCTTTAAACCCTGCGGGGGTGTACTTC. It yields the protein CASSSLNPAGVYF.

The table lists this clonotype with a few counts. This chain joins TRBV10-3 and TRBJ1-4; 9 bases are a match to TRBD1. The CDR3 is 16 residues long. CDR1 and CDR2 from the germline V gene are ENHRY and SYGVKD. V was pared by 10 bases and J by 4 bases, with 13 bases of the junction left unmatched. DNA for the CDR3: TGTGCCACCCAGGCCCGACAGGGGGTTCTTAATGAAAAACTGTTTTTT. This encodes CATQARQGVLNEKLFF.

The J gene is TRBJ2-3, the V gene TRBV11-2, with 11 bases aligning to TRBD2. The germline CDR1 and CDR2 sequences are SGHAT and FQNNGV. The CDR3 runs to 19 residues. V dropped 0 bases and J dropped 4; count of bases not matched to a gene: 12. CDR3 residues: CASSLDPGLAEGGADTQYF. The DNA of the CDR3 is TGTGCCAGCAGCTTAGACCCGGGACTAGCGGAGGGGGGGGCAGATACGCAGTATTTT.

This clonotype has only a few counts. The gene calls are TRBV6-5 and TRBJ1-4; 8 bases fit TRBD1. Germline assignment: CDR1 MNHEY and CDR2 SVGAGI. The length of the CDR3 is 17 residues. V trimming: 2 bases; J trimming: 6 bases; junction bases outside the gene matches: 11. The DNA for the CDR3 is TGTGCCAGCAGTTACCCATCGACAGGGGTGGGGCATGAAAAACTGTTTTTT. Amino acid sequence: CASSYPSTGVGHEKLFF.

Ten or more counts support this clonotype. This sequence joins TRBV13 and TRBJ2-1; the match to TRBD2 covers 12 bases. The germline CDR1 and CDR2 sequences are PRHDT and FYEKMQ (reference sequence). Losses at the gene ends were 3 bases for V and 2 bases for J; bases not matched to a gene: 8. CDR3 size: 18 residues. Here the CDR3 reads CASSFSSGRALTYNEQFF. The CDR3 DNA reads as TGTGCCAGCAGCTTTTCTAGCGGGAGGGCATTGACCTACAATGAGCAGTTCTTC.

The CDR3 region is CASTRGGAYEQYF. In DNA form, the CDR3 reads TGTGCCAGCACACGGGGGGGCGCCTACGAGCAGTACTTC. The genes are TRBV28 and TRBJ2-7; TRBD2 matches 8 bases. The CDR3 covers 13 residues. The germline V gene encodes CDR1 MDHEN and CDR2 SYDVKM. The trim removed 7 bases at V and 2 bases at J, leaving 4 bases unmatched.

This chain connects TRBV7-2 to TRBJ2-5, with 9 bases matching TRBD2. TRBJ2-7 explains the end of the DNA better; the J call may be wrong. Germline V gene sequence: CDR1 SGHTA, CDR2 FQGNSA. This CDR3 is 17 amino acids long. CDR3 nucleotides: TGTGCCAGCAGCCTCCGACTAGCGGAAACCCCTTTTCCCGAGCAGTACTTC. Translation: CASSLRLAETPFPEQYF.

This clonotype has more than one count but fewer than ten. In DNA, the CDR3 is TGCGCCAGCAGCCGACAGGACAATCAGCCCCAGCATTTT. It encodes CASSRQDNQPQHF. The rearrangement joins TRBV4-1 to TRBJ1-5, with TRBD1 as a possible D gene (6 bases). CDR1 and CDR2 (germline): MGHRA, YSYEKL. The CDR3 spans 13 residues. Trimming cost V 4 bases and J 3 bases, with 7 bases left between them.